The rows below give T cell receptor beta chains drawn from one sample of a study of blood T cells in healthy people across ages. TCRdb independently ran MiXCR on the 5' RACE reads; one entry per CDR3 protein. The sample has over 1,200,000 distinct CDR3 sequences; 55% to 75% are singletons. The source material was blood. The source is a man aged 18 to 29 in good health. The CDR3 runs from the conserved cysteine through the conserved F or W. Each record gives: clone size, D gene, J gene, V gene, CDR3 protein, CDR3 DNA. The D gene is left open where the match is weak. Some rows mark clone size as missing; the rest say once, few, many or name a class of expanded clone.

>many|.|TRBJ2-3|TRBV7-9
CASSSSDTQYF
TGTGCCAGCAGTTCGTCAGATACGCAGTATTTT
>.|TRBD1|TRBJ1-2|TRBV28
CASAIEGTERYTF
TGTGCCAGCGCCATCGAGGGGACAGAAAGATACACCTTC
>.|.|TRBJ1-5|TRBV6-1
CASRPWADGPKEGQPQHF
TGTGCCAGCAGGCCCTGGGCAGATGGACCGAAGGAAGGTCAGCCCCAGCATTTT
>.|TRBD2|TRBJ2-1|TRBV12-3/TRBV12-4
CASSSHSTSGGASEQFF
TGTGCCAGCAGTTCCCACTCGACTAGCGGGGGGGCAAGTGAGCAGTTCTTC
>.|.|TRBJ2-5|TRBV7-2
CASSLQGALPPYVQYF
TGTGCCAGCAGCTTACAAGGGGCACTACCTCCCTACGTGCAGTACTTC
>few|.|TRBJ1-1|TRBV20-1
CSASDRLAEAFF
TGCAGTGCTAGCGACAGACTCGCCGAAGCTTTCTTT
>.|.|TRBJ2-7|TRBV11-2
CASSSPERGRTYEQYF
TGTGCCAGCAGCTCTCCCGAACGGGGACGAACCTACGAGCAGTACTTC
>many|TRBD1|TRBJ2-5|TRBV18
CASSPGQQETQYF
TGCGCCAGCAGCCCGGGACAGCAAGAGACCCAGTACTTC
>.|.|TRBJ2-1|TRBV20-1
CSARAMTGVPTYNEQFF
TGCAGTGCTAGAGCTATGACGGGAGTACCGACATACAATGAGCAGTTCTTC
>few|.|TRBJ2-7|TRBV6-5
CASSYSSISSYEQYF
TGTGCCAGCAGTTACTCGAGTATCAGCTCCTACGAGCAGTACTTC
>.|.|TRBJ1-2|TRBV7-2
CASSLARALNYGYTF
TGTGCCAGCAGCCTAGCGAGGGCGCTAAACTATGGCTACACCTTC
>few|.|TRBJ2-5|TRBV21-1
CASSSPGQGPQEIQETQYF
TGTGCCAGCAGCTCACCGGGACAGGGCCCACAAGAGATACAAGAGACCCAGTACTTC
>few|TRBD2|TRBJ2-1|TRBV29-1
CSVEAGLGYNEQFF
TGCAGCGTTGAAGCCGGACTAGGGTACAATGAGCAGTTCTTC
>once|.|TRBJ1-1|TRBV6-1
CASSEGEETQAFF
TGTGCCAGCAGTGAAGGGGAGGAGACTCAAGCTTTCTTT
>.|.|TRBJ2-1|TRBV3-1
CASSQDLNGGYNEQFF
TGTGCCAGCAGCCAAGATCTTAACGGAGGTTACAATGAGCAGTTCTTC
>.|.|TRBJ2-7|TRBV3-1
CASSQDTAYYEQYF
TGTGCCAGCAGCCAAGATACGGCATACTACGAGCAGTACTTC
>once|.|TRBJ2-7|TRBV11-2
CASFGQRYEQYF
TGTGCCAGCTTCGGACAGCGCTACGAGCAGTACTTC
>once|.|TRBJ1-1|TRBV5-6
CASSLTAPNTEAFF
TGTGCCAGCAGCTTGACAGCCCCGAACACTGAAGCTTTCTTT
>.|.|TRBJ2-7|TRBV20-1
CSARSIYEQYF
TGCAGTGCTAGATCGATATACGAGCAGTACTTC
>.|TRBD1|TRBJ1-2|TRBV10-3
CAINRQGGDYGYTF
TGTGCCATCAATCGACAGGGTGGGGACTATGGCTACACCTTC
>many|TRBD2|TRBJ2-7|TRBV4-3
CASSQGTSGVGEQYF
TGCGCCAGCAGCCAAGGAACTAGCGGGGTAGGTGAGCAGTACTTC
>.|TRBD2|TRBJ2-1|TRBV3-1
CASSHTFLAGGNEQFF
TGTGCCAGCAGCCATACCTTTCTAGCGGGGGGGAATGAGCAGTTCTTC
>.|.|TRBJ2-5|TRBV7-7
CASSYRLGGMETQYF
TGTGCTAGCAGCTATCGACTAGGGGGGATGGAGACCCAGTACTTC
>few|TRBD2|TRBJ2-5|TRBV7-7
CASSLNSGGQQETQYF
TGTGCTAGCAGCTTAAACAGCGGGGGCCAACAAGAGACCCAGTACTTC
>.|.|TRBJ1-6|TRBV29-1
CSVLATGNSPLHF
TGCAGCGTTTTGGCGACGGGTAATTCACCCCTCCACTTT
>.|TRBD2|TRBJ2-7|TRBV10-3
CAISEGAGGAYEQYF
TGTGCCATCAGTGAAGGAGCTGGGGGGGCCTACGAGCAGTACTTC
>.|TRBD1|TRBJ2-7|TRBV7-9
CASSTYGTGSYEQYF
TGTGCCAGCAGTACGTACGGGACAGGGTCCTACGAGCAGTACTTC
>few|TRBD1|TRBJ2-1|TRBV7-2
CASSSNDREEFF
TGTGCCAGCAGCTCCAACGACAGGGAAGAGTTCTTC
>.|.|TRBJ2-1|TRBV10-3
CAISPMGGNNEQFF
TGTGCCATCAGCCCGATGGGGGGCAACAATGAGCAGTTCTTC
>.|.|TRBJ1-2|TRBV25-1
CASSDALTDDGYTF
TGTGCCAGCAGTGACGCCCTGACCGATGATGGCTACACCTTC
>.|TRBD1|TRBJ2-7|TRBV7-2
CASSPKRDRVYEQYF
TGTGCCAGCAGCCCGAAGCGGGACAGGGTCTACGAGCAGTACTTC
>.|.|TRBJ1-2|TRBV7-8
CASSHRDPRHYGYTF
TGTGCCAGCAGCCACCGGGACCCTCGCCACTATGGCTACACCTTC
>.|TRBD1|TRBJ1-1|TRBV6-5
CASSYYRGLHEAFF
TGTGCCAGCAGTTATTACAGGGGGCTGCATGAAGCTTTCTTT
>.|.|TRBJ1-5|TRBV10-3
CAIGRGAEQPQHF
TGTGCCATAGGGAGGGGGGCGGAACAGCCCCAGCATTTT
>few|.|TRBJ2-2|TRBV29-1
CSVTGYTGELFF
TGCAGCGTTACAGGGTATACCGGGGAGCTGTTTTTT
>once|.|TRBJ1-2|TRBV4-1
CASSPPRGSYGYTF
TGCGCCAGCAGCCCGCCCAGGGGAAGCTATGGCTACACCTTC
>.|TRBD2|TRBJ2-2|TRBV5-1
CASSQRLAGVIGTGELFF
TGCGCCAGCAGCCAGAGACTAGCGGGAGTGATCGGCACCGGGGAGCTGTTTTTT
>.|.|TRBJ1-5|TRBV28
CASSARMINQPQHF
TGTGCCAGCAGTGCCCGGATGATCAATCAGCCCCAGCATTTT
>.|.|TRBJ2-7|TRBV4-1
CASSQESWGHEQYF
TGCGCCAGCAGCCAAGAGAGCTGGGGTCACGAGCAGTACTTC
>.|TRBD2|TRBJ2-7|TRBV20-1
CSASRLLLAGGVPSYEQYF
TGCAGTGCTAGCCGCCTTCTGCTAGCGGGAGGGGTTCCGTCCTACGAGCAGTACTTC
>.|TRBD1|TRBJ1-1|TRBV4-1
CASSPWAGDRNGEAFF
TGCGCCAGTAGCCCATGGGCAGGGGACAGAAACGGGGAAGCTTTCTTT
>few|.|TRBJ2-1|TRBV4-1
CASSLVGDTNEQFF
TGCGCCAGCAGCCTAGTCGGGGACACAAATGAGCAGTTCTTC
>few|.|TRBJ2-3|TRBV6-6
CASSRTLGPDTQYF
TGTGCCAGCAGCCGGACCTTGGGGCCAGATACGCAGTATTTT
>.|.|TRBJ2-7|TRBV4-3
CASSQDAGAGEQYF
TGCGCCAGCAGCCAAGATGCCGGGGCCGGCGAGCAGTACTTC
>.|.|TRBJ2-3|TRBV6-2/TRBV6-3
CASSTTRGTQYF
TGTGCCAGCAGTACAACCAGAGGTACGCAGTATTTT
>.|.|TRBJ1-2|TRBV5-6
CASLIAMRGYGYTF
TGTGCCAGTCTCATCGCCATGCGAGGCTATGGCTACACCTTC
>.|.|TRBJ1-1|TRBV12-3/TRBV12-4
CASSLAGGRSEAFF
TGTGCCAGCAGTTTAGCCGGGGGGAGGTCTGAAGCTTTCTTT
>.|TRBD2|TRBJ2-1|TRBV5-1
CASSLVAAGGPNEQFF
TGCGCCAGCAGCTTGGTAGCAGCGGGAGGCCCGAATGAGCAGTTCTTC
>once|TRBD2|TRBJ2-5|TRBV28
CASSFGTSARWVETQYF
TGTGCCAGCAGTTTTGGGACTAGCGCCCGTTGGGTAGAGACCCAGTACTTC
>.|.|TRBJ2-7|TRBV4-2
CASSQARRDYEQYF
TGTGCCAGCAGCCAAGCCCGGCGGGACTACGAGCAGTACTTC